This T cell receptor beta chain was retrieved from a study of T-cell reconstitution after alpha-beta-depleted transplantation in children. Unique molecular identifiers were built into the TCRbeta library. MiXCR was run by TCRdb on the PCR reads, yielding one entry per CDR3 protein. The sample lists 500,000 to 750,000 distinct CDR3 sequences, roughly 13% occurring once. Per the germline V gene, CDR1 is DFQATT and CDR2 is SNEGSKA (reference sequence). J was trimmed by 8 bases and V by 4 bases; bases with no gene match: 13. This CDR3 spans 16 amino acids. The V call is TRBV20-1, the J call TRBJ1-4; 10 bases map to TRBD1. The sequence derives from a male patient between 5 and 17 years old who had a stem cell transplant for acute myeloid leukemia, so the T cells may come from the graft donor. The material was PBMCs, mostly from graft donor cells, obtained 360 days after TCRalphabeta/CD19-depleted stem cell transplant. CDR3 amino acids: CSATDIQGQGREKLFF. The CDR3 DNA sequence: TGCAGTGCTACGGATATCCAGGGACAGGGGAGGGAAAAACTGTTTTTT.